These T cell receptor beta chains were read from a single sample in a study of neurological immune-mediated disorders. TCRdb reprocessed the 5' RACE reads with MiXCR, giving one entry per CDR3 protein. The sample has around 44,000 distinct CDR3 sequences, more than 14% seen once. Sample: CD4+ T cells from blood. The receptor source for this set is an older woman with HTLV-1-associated myelopathy (HAM/TSP). CDR3s include the opening cysteine and the closing phenylalanine or tryptophan. A D gene is named only where the DNA matches it firmly. Size values are once, few and many counts, or a class for expanded clones, and some rows have none.

TRBV20-1	TRBJ2-1	many	TRBD2	TGCAGTGCTAGTAAGGCTAGCGGGGGGACCGACAATGAGCAGTTCTTC	CSASKASGGTDNEQFF
TRBV28	TRBJ1-4	many	NA	TGTGCCAGCAGTCCCGCCCCCCGAGCAACTAATGAAAAACTGTTTTTT	CASSPAPRATNEKLFF
TRBV4-1	TRBJ2-7	many	NA	TGCGCCAGCAGCCAAGTAGGGGGGGCTGACGAGCAGTACTTC	CASSQVGGADEQYF
TRBV6-5	TRBJ2-7	NA	NA	TGTGCTAGCAGGGCGATAGGATTTCCCCTCTACGAGCAGTACTTC	CASRAIGFPLYEQYF
TRBV5-6	TRBJ2-3	many	NA	TGTGCCAGCAGCTTGTCAGGGGCCCGATCCACAGATACGCAGTATTTT	CASSLSGARSTDTQYF
TRBV20-1	TRBJ2-2	many	NA	TGCAGTGCCACCCCGGCCGTCCGGTCCACCGGGGAGCTGTTTTTT	CSATPAVRSTGELFF
TRBV27	TRBJ1-5	many	TRBD1	TGTGCCAGCAGTCAGCGGACAGGCTCGGGGCCCCAGCATTTT	CASSQRTGSGPQHF
TRBV5-5	TRBJ2-7	NA	TRBD1	TGTGCCAGCAGCTTGTCTGAGGGGGCTTCCTACGAGCAGTACTTC	CASSLSEGASYEQYF
TRBV5-1	TRBJ1-1	once	NA	NA	CASSFYICSATQGARNTEAFF
TRBV3-1	TRBJ2-1	many	TRBD2	TGTGCCAGCAGCCCTCTGACTAGCGGGGTTGATGAGCAGTTCTTC	CASSPLTSGVDEQFF
TRBV2	TRBJ1-5	many	NA	TGTGCCAGCAGTCTACATAGCAATCAGCCCCAGCATTTT	CASSLHSNQPQHF
TRBV6-6	TRBJ1-3	NA	TRBD1	TGTGCCAGCAGAGCAGGGGGCTTTGGAAACACCATATATTTT	CASRAGGFGNTIYF
TRBV7-9	TRBJ2-1	many	NA	TGTGCCAGCAGCTTAGCCAGTGAGCAGTTCTTC	CASSLASEQFF
TRBV7-9	TRBJ1-4	many	NA	TGTGCCAGCAGCTTAGACGCGACGAGTGAAAAACTGTTTTTT	CASSLDATSEKLFF
TRBV5-6	TRBJ2-4	NA	NA	TGTGCCAGCAGCTTTGCAGACGGAGCCAAAAACATTCAGTACTTC	CASSFADGAKNIQYF
TRBV5-1	TRBJ2-3	many	NA	TGCGCCAGCAGCTCGCCCGGGACGAGCACAGATACGCAGTATTTT	CASSSPGTSTDTQYF
TRBV5-1	TRBJ2-7	many	NA	TGCGCCAGCAGCTTGGGGCAGCCGACCTACGAGCAGTACTTC	CASSLGQPTYEQYF
TRBV5-1	TRBJ2-7	many	TRBD2	TGCGCCAGCAGCCTTAGCGGGGGTAACTCCTACGAGCAGTACTTC	CASSLSGGNSYEQYF
TRBV5-1	TRBJ1-1	many	NA	TGCGCCAGCAGCTTGTCCGGGGTTGGGAGATCAAAAGCTTTCTTT	CASSLSGVGRSKAFF
TRBV4-1	TRBJ1-2	many	NA	TGCGCCAGCAGCCAAGTAGGTCGGAACTATGGCTACACCTTC	CASSQVGRNYGYTF
TRBV6-5	TRBJ1-1	NA	TRBD1	TGTGCCAGCAGTGCGTTTCTGAGCGGACAGGCCCATGAAGCTTTCTTT	CASSAFLSGQAHEAFF
TRBV9	TRBJ2-3	NA	TRBD2	TGTGCCAGCAGCGTAGGGGCGGGGGGACCCAGCACAGATACGCAGTATTTT	CASSVGAGGPSTDTQYF
TRBV19	TRBJ1-2	many	TRBD1	TGTGCCAGTAGTCTGCCGGGACAGGAGAACTATGGCTACACCTTC	CASSLPGQENYGYTF